This T cell receptor (beta chain) was profiled in a study of a mutant IDH1 vaccine in newly diagnosed glioma. Time point in this sample: baseline, week 1 (first vaccination visit). Treatment meaning: pre-vaccination baseline after standard-of-care therapy. Clones were sequenced by immunoSEQ multiplex PCR, and TCRdb holds only the in-frame ones, with some missing. The sample carries 60,000 to 85,000 clones, 60% to 85% recorded once. This CDR3 is 14 amino acids long. V dropped 5 bases and J dropped 1 base, with 11 bases sitting between them. Per germline, CDR1 SNHLY and CDR2 FYNNEI. The chain links TRBV2 to TRBJ1-1, with a possible D match to TRBD1 (6 bases). The starting material was PBMCs, obtained from a glioma patient treated with radiotherapy, temozolomide or both. The sequence derives from a man between 45 and 60 years old with glioma. CDR3 in DNA: TGTGCCAGCAGTCCGACAGGTGGGAACACTGAAGCTTTCTTT. This gives the protein CASSPTGGNTEAFF.